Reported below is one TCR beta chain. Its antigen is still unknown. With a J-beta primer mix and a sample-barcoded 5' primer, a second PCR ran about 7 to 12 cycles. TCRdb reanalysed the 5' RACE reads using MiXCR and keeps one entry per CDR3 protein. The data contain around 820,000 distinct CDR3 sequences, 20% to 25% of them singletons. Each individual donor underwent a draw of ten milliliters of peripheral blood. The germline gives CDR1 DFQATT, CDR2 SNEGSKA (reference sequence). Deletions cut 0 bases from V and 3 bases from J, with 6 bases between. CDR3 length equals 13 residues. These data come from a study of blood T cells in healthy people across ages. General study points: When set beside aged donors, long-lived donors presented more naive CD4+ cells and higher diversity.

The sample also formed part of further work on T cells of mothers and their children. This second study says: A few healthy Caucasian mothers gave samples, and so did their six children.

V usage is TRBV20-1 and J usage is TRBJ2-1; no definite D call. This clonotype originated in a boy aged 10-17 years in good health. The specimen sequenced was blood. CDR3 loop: CSARDRSYNEQFF. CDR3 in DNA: TGCAGTGCTAGAGATCGGAGCTACAATGAGCAGTTCTTC.